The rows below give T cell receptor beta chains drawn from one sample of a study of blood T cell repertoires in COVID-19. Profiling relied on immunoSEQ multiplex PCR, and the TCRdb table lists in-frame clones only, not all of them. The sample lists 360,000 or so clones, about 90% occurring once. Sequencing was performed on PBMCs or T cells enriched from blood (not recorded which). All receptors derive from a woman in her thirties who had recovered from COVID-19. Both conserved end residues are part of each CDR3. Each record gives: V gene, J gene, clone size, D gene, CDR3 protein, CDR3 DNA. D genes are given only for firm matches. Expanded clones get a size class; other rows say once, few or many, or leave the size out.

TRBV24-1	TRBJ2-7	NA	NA	CATSDAGSLEQYF	TGTGCCACCAGTGACGCCGGGTCCCTCGAGCAGTACTTC
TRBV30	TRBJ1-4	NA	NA	CAWSPTATNEKLFF	TGTGCCTGGAGTCCTACGGCAACTAATGAAAAACTGTTTTTT
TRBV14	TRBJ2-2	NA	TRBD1	CASSQDGMGRGQSTGELFF	TGTGCCAGCAGCCAAGATGGAATGGGCAGGGGGCAAAGCACCGGGGAGCTGTTTTTT
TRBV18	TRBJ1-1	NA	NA	CASSLLQNLNTEAFF	TGTGCCAGCTCACTTTTACAGAATTTGAACACTGAAGCTTTCTTT
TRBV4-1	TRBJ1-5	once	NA	CASSQGIGGAPDRQPQHF	TGCGCCAGCAGCCAAGGAATCGGGGGGGCTCCAGACCGGCAGCCCCAGCATTTT
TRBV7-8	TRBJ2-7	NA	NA	CASSLRISTSGEQYF	TGTGCCAGCAGCCTCCGAATCAGTACCTCGGGCGAGCAGTACTTC
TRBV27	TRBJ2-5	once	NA	CASSSSVTGRGTQYF	TGTGCCAGCAGTTCCTCCGTGACGGGTCGCGGGACCCAGTACTTC
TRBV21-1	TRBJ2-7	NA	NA	CASSKGDTGLHRAYEQYF	TGTGCCAGCAGCAAAGGGGATACAGGCCTTCATAGAGCCTACGAGCAGTACTTC
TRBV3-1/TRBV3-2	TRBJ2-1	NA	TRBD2	CASSQEFGNSGSLGYNEQFF	TGTGCCAGCAGCCAAGAGTTCGGCAATAGCGGGAGTTTAGGCTACAATGAGCAGTTCTTC
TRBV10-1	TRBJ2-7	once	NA	CASTCRDFSHEQYF	TGCGCCAGCACTTGTCGGGACTTCTCCCACGAGCAGTACTTC
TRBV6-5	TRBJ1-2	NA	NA	CASTEGGSPFYGYTF	TGTGCCAGCACCGAGGGAGGCAGTCCGTTCTATGGCTACACCTTC
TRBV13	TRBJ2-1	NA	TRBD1	CASSLGTGTVQFF	TGTGCCAGCAGCTTAGGAACCGGGACAGTGCAGTTCTTC
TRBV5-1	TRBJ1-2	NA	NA	CASSLSQGGLNYGYTF	TGCGCCAGCAGCTTGAGCCAGGGAGGCCTGAACTATGGCTACACCTTC
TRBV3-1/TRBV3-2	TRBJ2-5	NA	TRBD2	CASSQDVRLAGETQYF	TGTGCCAGCAGCCAAGATGTAAGACTAGCCGGGGAGACCCAGTACTTC
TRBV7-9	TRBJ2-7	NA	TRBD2	CASSSTTSGGSYEQYF	TGTGCCAGCAGCTCTACAACTAGCGGGGGCAGCTACGAGCAGTACTTC
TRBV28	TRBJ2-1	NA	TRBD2	CATLTSGSNEQFF	TGTGCCACCCTGACTAGCGGGTCCAATGAGCAGTTCTTC
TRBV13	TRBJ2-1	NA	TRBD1	CASSLRYLGDRVYEQFF	TGTGCCAGCAGCTTAAGGTATTTGGGGGACAGGGTTTATGAGCAGTTCTTC
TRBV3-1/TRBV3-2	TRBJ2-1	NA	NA	CASRKGEYYNEQFF	TGTGCCAGTCGAAAGGGGGAATACTACAATGAGCAGTTCTTC
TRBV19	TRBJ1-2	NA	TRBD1	CASSSGTAYGYTF	TGTGCCAGTAGTTCCGGGACAGCTTATGGCTACACCTTC
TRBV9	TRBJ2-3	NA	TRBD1	CASSPEGASSTDTQYF	TGTGCCAGCAGCCCAGAGGGGGCCTCTAGCACAGATACGCAGTATTTT
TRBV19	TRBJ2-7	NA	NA	CASSDLGVERLYEQYF	TGTGCCAGTAGCGACCTAGGGGTAGAGAGACTCTACGAGCAGTACTTC
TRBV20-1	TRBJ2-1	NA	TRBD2	CSASSGGGNEQFF	TGCAGTGCTAGTAGCGGGGGGGGTAATGAGCAGTTCTTC
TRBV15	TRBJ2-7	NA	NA	CATSRARGDRYEQYF	TGTGCCACCAGCAGAGCGCGGGGAGATCGCTACGAGCAGTACTTC
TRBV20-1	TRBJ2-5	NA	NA	CSASKLDKETQYF	TGCAGTGCTAGTAAACTAGATAAAGAGACCCAGTACTTC